This TCR beta chain was sequenced during a study of OX40 agonist ivuxolimab in advanced cancers. Germline loops: CDR1 SNHLY, CDR2 FYNNEI. The V and J ends lost 6 bases and 0 bases respectively, with 6 bases between them. This CDR3 comprises 13 residues. Repertoires were generated with immunoSEQ multiplex PCR, while TCRdb's copy carries only in-frame clones and drops some. The table lists tens of thousands of clones, roughly 80% of them singletons. This receptor was obtained from an adult with an advanced solid tumor such as melanoma, head and neck, liver or kidney cancer. The source material was CD4+ or CD8+ T cells sorted from blood, sampled in a trial of the OX40 agonist ivuxolimab. V is TRBV2 and J is TRBJ1-5; unclear D gene. The CDR3, as DNA: TGTGCCAGCAGAAGTTTTAGCAATCAGCCCCAGCATTTT. Residues: CASRSFSNQPQHF.